The subject of this entry is one T cell receptor (beta chain). The record originates from a study of control samples from healthy donors and cancer patients. TCRdb's table, derived via immunoSEQ multiplex PCR, lists solely in-frame clones and lacks some. The sample has 100,000 or so clones, about 79% seen once. The TCR sequence derives from a young woman in good health. The sequencing sample was made of blood.

CDR3 amino acids: CATSDLPQAAGFSGNTIYF. The CDR3 coding sequence is TGTGCCACCAGTGATTTGCCGCAGGCGGCGGGATTCTCTGGAAACACCATATATTTT. This chain links TRBV24-1 with TRBJ1-3; D remains ambiguous. The germline V gene encodes CDR1 KGHDR and CDR2 SFDVKD. V lost 0 bases to trimming and J lost 0 bases, with 17 bases between them. The CDR3 extends over 19 amino acids.